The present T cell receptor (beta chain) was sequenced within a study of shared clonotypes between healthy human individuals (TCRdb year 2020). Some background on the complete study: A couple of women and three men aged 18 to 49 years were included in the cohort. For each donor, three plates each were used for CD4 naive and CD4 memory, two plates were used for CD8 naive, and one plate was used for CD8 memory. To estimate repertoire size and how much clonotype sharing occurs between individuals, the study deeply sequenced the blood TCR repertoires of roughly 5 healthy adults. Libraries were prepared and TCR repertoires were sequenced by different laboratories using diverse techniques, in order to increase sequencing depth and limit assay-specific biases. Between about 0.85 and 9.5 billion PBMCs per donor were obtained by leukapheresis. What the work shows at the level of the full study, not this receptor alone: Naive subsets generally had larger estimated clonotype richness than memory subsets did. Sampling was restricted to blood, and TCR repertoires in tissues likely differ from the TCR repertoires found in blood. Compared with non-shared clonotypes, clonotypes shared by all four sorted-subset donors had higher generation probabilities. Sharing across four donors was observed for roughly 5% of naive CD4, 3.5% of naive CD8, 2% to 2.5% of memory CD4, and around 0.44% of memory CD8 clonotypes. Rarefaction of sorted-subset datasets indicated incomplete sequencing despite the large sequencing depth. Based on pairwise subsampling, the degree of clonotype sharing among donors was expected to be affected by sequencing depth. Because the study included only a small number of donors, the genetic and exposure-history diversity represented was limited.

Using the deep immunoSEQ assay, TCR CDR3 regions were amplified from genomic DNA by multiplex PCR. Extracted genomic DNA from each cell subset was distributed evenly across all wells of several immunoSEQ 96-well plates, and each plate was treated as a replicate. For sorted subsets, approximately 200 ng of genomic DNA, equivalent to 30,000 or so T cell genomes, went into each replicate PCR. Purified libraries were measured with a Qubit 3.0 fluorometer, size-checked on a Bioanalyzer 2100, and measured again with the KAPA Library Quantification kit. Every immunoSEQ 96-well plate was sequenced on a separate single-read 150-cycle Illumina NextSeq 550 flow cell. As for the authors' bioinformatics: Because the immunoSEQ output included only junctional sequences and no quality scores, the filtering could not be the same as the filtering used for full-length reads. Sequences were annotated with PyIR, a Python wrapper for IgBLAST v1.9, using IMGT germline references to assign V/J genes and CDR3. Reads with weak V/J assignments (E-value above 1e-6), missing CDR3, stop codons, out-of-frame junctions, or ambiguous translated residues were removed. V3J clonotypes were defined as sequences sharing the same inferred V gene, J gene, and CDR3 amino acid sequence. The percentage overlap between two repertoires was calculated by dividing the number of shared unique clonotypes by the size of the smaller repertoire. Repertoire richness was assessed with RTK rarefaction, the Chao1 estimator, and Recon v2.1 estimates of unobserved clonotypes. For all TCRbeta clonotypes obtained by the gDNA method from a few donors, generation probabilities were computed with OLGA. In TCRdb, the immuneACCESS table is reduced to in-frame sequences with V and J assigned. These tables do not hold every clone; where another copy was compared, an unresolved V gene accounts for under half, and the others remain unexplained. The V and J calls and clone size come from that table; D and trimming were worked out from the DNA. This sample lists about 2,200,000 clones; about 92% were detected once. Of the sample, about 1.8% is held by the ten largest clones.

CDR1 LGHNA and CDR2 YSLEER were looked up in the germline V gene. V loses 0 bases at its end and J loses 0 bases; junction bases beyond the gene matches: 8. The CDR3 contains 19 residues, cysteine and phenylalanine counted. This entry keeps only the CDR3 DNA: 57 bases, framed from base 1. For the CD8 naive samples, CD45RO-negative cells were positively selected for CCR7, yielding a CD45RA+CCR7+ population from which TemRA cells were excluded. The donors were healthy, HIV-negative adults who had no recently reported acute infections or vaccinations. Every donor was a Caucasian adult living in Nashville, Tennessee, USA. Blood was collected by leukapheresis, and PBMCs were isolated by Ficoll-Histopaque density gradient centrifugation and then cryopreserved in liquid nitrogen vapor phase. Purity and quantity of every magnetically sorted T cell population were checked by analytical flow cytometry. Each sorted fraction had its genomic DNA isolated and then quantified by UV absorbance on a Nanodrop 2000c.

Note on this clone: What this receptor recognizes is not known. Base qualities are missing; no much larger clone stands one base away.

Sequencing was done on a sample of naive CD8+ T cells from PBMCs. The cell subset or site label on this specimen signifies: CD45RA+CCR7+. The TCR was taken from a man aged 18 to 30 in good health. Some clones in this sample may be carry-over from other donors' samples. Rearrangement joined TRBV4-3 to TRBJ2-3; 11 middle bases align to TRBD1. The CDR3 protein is CASSQDAGQGVTSTDTQYF. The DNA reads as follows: TGCGCCAGCAGCCAAGATGCGGGACAGGGGGTCACTAGCACAGATACGCAGTATTTT.